These T cell receptor beta chains were read from a single sample in a study of cytomegalovirus exposure and HLA in healthy donors. Here immunoSEQ multiplex PCR was the method, and the copy in TCRdb shows in-frame clones only, minus some. Of 250,000 to 350,000 clones detected, 86% appear once; the ten largest clones hold around 0.8%. The sequenced sample consisted of PBMCs. These receptors were obtained from a woman between 18 and 29 years old in good health and CMV-seronegative. The CDR3 runs from the conserved cysteine through the conserved F or W. The order of the fields is CDR3 length, J gene, clone size, V gene, D gene, CDR3 protein, CDR3 DNA. The D gene is left open where the match is weak. Some rows have no size entry. The others give once, few or many, or a class for an expanded clone.

>14|TRBJ2-6|.|TRBV18|.
CASSTGSGANVLTF
TGTGCCAGCTCTACAGGCTCTGGGGCCAACGTCCTGACTTTC
>15|TRBJ1-5|.|TRBV28|.
CASSPPPGNNQPQHF
TGTGCCAGCAGTCCCCCCCCGGGAAACAATCAGCCCCAGCATTTT
>15|TRBJ2-5|.|TRBV7-8|.
CASSLAGINQETQYF
TGTGCCAGCAGCTTGGCCGGGATAAACCAAGAGACCCAGTACTTC
>14|TRBJ2-7|once|TRBV4-3|TRBD1
CASSQGEGAYEQYF
TGCGCCAGCAGCCAAGGCGAGGGGGCTTACGAGCAGTACTTC
>16|TRBJ2-1|.|TRBV2|TRBD2
CASTPGGGLADNEQFF
TGTGCCAGCACTCCAGGGGGAGGACTAGCGGACAATGAGCAGTTCTTC
>17|TRBJ1-3|.|TRBV9|.
CASSLRTGSLSGNTIYF
TGTGCCAGCAGCCTACGCACAGGGTCCCTCTCTGGAAACACCATATATTTT
>17|TRBJ1-1|.|TRBV25-1|TRBD1
CASSEWGDRGRDTEAFF
TGTGCCAGCAGTGAATGGGGGGACAGGGGGCGTGACACTGAAGCTTTCTTT
>12|TRBJ2-3|.|TRBV27|.
CASTLSTDTQYF
TGTGCCAGCACGTTAAGCACAGATACGCAGTATTTT
>14|TRBJ2-4|.|TRBV5-1|.
CASSTTTQGNIQYF
TGCGCCAGCAGCACCACAACCCAGGGGAACATTCAGTACTTC
>16|TRBJ2-7|.|TRBV13|.
CASSLLSRRGLYEQYF
TGTGCCAGCAGCTTGCTCTCAAGGCGGGGGCTCTACGAGCAGTACTTC
>14|TRBJ1-2|.|TRBV28|.
CASRPRDTYYGYTF
TGTGCCAGCAGACCCAGGGACACCTACTATGGCTACACCTTC
>13|TRBJ2-7|.|TRBV27|TRBD1
CASSSDRFNEQYF
TGTGCCAGCAGTTCGGACAGGTTCAACGAGCAGTACTTC
>15|TRBJ2-1|.|TRBV9|.
CASSVGQRTYNEQFF
TGTGCCAGCAGCGTAGGGCAGCGTACCTACAATGAGCAGTTCTTC
>16|TRBJ2-1|.|TRBV6-5|TRBD2
CASSYSAGVSANEQFF
TGTGCCAGCAGTTACTCGGCGGGAGTTAGCGCCAATGAGCAGTTCTTC